The 2 T cell receptor beta chains presented below share a single source sample, sequenced in a study of blood T cell repertoires in COVID-19. Assay: immunoSEQ multiplex PCR; the TCRdb copy retains only in-frame clones and omits some. Among about 140,000 clones listed, 84% were seen once. The sample was peripheral blood. These receptor sequences come from a man younger than 40 with COVID-19, enrolled during active disease.

This chain links TRBV19 with TRBJ2-1, with 13 bases lining up with TRBD2. Germline CDR1 LNHDA, CDR2 SQIVND (reference sequence). The CDR3 loop spans 15 amino acids. V trimming: 6 bases; J trimming: 7 bases; junction bases outside the gene matches: 6. The CDR3: CASSPGTSGKNEQFF. CDR3 coding DNA: TGTGCCAGTAGCCCCGGGACTAGCGGGAAGAATGAGCAGTTCTTC.

V gene TRBV7-2 combines with J gene TRBJ2-3, with D possibly matching TRBD1 (6 bases). Germline values: CDR1 SGHTA, CDR2 FQGNSA. The ends were cut back, 3 bases at V and 6 bases at J, with 10 bases in the middle. This CDR3 has 13 amino acids. The CDR3 sequence: CASSLTGRDTQYF. CDR3 nucleotides: TGTGCCAGCAGCTTGACAGGTCGGGATACGCAGTATTTT.